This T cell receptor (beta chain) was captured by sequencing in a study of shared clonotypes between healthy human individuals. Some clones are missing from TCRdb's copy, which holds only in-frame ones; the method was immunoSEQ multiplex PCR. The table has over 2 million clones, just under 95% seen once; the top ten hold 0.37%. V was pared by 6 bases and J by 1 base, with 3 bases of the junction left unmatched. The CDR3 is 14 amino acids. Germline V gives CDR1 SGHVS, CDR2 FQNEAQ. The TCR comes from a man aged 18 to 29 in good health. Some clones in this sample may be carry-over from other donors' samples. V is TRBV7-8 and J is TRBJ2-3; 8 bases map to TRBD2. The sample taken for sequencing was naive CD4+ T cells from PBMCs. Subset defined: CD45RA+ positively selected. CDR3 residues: CASRSTSGTDTQYF. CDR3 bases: TGTGCCAGCAGATCGACTAGCGGCACAGATACGCAGTATTTT.